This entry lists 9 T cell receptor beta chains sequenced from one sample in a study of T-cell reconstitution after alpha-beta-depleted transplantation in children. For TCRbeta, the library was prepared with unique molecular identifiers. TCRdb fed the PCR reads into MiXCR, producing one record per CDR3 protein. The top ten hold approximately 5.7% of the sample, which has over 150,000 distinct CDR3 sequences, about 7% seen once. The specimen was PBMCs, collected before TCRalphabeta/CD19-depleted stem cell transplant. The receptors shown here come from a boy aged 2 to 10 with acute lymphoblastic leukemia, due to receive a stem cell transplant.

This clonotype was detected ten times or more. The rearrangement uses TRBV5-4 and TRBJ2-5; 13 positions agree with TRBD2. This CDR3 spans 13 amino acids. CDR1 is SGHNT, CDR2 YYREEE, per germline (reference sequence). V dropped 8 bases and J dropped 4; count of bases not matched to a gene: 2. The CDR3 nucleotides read TGTGCCAGTACTAGCGGGGGGGCAGAGACCCAGTACTTC. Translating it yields CASTSGGAETQYF.

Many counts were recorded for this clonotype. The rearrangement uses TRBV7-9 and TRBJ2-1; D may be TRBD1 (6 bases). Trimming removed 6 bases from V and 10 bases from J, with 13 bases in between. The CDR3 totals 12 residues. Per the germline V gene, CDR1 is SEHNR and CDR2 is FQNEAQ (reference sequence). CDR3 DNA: TGTGCCAGCAGTGTAGACAGGAGGGAGCAGTTCTTC. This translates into CASSVDRREQFF.

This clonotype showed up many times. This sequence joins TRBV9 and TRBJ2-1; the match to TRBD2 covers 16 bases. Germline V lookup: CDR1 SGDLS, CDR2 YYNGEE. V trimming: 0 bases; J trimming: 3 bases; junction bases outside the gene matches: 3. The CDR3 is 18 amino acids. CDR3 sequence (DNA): TGTGCCAGCAGCGTAGAGGGACTAGCGGGAGGGAACTACAATGAGCAGTTCTTC. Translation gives CASSVEGLAGGNYNEQFF.

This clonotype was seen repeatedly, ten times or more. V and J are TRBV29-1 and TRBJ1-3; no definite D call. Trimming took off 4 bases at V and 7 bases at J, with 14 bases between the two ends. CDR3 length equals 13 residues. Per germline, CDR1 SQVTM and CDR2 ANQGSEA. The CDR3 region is CSVVWGPRNTIYF. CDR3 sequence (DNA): TGCAGCGTTGTGTGGGGTCCCCGCAACACCATATATTTT.

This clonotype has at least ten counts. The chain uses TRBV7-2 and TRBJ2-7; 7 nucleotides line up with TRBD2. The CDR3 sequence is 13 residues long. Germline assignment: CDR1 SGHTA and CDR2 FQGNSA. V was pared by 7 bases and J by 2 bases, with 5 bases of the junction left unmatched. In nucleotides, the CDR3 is TGTGCCAGCATAAGTGGGGGGGCCTACGAGCAGTACTTC. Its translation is CASISGGAYEQYF.

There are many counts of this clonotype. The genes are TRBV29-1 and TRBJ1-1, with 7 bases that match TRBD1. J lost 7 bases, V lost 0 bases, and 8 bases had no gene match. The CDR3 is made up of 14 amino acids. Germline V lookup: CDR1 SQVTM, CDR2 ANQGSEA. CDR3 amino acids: CSVEDGSGGFEAFF. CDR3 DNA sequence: TGCAGCGTTGAAGATGGGTCAGGGGGGTTTGAAGCTTTCTTT. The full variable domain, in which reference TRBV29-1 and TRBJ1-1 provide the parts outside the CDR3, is SAVISQKPSRDICQRGTSLTIQCQVDSQVTMMFWYRQQPGQSLTLIATANQGSEATYESGFVIDKFPISRPNLTFSTLTVSNMSPEDSSIYLCSVEDGSGGFEAFFGQGTRLTVV.

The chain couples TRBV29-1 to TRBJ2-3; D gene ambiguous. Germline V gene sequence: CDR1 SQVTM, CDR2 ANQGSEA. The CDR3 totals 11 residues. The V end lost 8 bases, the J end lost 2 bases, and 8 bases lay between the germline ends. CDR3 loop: CSTKYTDTQYF. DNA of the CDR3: TGCAGCACTAAATACACAGATACGCAGTATTTT.

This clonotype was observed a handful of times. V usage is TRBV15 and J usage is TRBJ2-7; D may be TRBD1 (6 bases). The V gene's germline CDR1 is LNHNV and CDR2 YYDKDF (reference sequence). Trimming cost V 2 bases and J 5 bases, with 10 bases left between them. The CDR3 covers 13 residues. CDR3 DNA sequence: TGTGCCACCAGCAGACAGACAGGCAACGAGCAGTACTTC. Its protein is CATSRQTGNEQYF.

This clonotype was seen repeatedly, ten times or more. The CDR3 loop is CASSFMQGLVNGEKLFF. The CDR3 DNA is TGTGCCAGCAGTTTTATGCAGGGGTTGGTGAACGGTGAAAAACTGTTTTTT. The J gene is TRBJ1-4, the V gene TRBV12-3 or TRBV12-4; TRBD1 is a possible D gene (6 bases). The CDR3 is 17 residues long. Trimming shortened V by 3 bases and J by 7 bases, and 21 bases separated the two germline ends.